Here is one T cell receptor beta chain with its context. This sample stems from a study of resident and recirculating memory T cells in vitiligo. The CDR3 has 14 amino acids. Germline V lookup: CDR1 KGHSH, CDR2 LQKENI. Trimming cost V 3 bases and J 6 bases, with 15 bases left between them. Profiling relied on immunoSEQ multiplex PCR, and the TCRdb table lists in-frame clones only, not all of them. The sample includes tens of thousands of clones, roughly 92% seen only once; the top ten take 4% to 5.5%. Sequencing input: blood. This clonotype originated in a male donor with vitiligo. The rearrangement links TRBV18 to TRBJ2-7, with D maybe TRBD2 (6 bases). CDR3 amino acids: CASSPRGENGEQYF. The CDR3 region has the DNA TGTGCCAGCTCACCCCGCGGGGAAAATGGCGAGCAGTACTTC.